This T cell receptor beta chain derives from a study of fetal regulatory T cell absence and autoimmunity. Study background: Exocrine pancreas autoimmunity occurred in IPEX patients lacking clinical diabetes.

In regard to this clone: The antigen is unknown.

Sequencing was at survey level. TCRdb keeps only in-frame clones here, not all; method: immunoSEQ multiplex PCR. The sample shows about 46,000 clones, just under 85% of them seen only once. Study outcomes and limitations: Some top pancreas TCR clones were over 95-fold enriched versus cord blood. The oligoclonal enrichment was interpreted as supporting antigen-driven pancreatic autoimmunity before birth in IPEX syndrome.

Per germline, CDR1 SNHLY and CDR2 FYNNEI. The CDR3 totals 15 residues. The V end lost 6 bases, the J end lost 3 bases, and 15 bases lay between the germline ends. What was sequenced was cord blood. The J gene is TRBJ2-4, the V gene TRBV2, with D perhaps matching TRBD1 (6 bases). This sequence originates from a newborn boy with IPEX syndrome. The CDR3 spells CASSATGQIKNIQYF. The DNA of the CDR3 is TGTGCCAGCAGCGCCACAGGGCAGATCAAAAACATTCAGTACTTC. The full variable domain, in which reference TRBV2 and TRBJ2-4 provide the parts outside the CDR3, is EPEVTQTPSHQVTQMGQEVILRCVPISNHLYFYWYRQILGQKVEFLVSFYNNEISEKSEIFDDQFSVERPDGSNFTLKIRSTKLEDSAMYFCASSATGQIKNIQYFGAGTRLSVL.